A selection of T cell receptor beta chains follows, all from one sample in a study of CD8 T cells in ankylosing spondylitis. TCRdb analysed the 5' RACE reads with MiXCR anew, one entry per CDR3 protein. The profile shows roughly 670,000 distinct CDR3 sequences, under 20% of them singletons. The specimen was blood, either unsorted or a sorted T cell fraction (not recorded which). These receptors were collected from a male donor with ankylosing spondylitis. The CDR3 runs from the conserved cysteine through the conserved F or W. D genes are given only for firm matches. Clone size is not always given. Where it is, it says once, few, many or a class for expanded clones.

DNA	CDR3	J	size	D	V
TGTGCCAGCGCCGGGACAGGGACTGAAAAACTGTTTTTT	CASAGTGTEKLFF	TRBJ1-4	few	TRBD1	TRBV27
TGTGCCAGCAGTTTTGTCGAACCCAATTCACCCCTCCACTTT	CASSFVEPNSPLHF	TRBJ1-6	many	NA	TRBV12-3/TRBV12-4
TGTGCCAGCAGCGTAGAGGGCTCCACAGATACGCAGTATTTT	CASSVEGSTDTQYF	TRBJ2-3	many	NA	TRBV9
TGTGCCATCAGTGAGCCGGGACAGGCGGCGTGGGAGCAGTACTTC	CAISEPGQAAWEQYF	TRBJ2-7	few	TRBD1	TRBV10-3
TGCAGTGCTAGAAAGACGGGGGTCTCCTACAATGAGCAGTTCTTC	CSARKTGVSYNEQFF	TRBJ2-1	NA	NA	TRBV20-1
TGCGCCAGCAGCCAAGATACAATCGGGATGACGGGGTACTACGAGCAGTACTTC	CASSQDTIGMTGYYEQYF	TRBJ2-7	NA	NA	TRBV4-1
TGTGCCAGCAGTGGGGACCGAGATCAGCCCCAGCATTTT	CASSGDRDQPQHF	TRBJ1-5	NA	NA	TRBV2
TGTGCCACCAGCAGCGTAGCGAATGAGCAGTTCTTC	CATSSVANEQFF	TRBJ2-1	many	NA	TRBV15
TGTGCCAGCATCGGGGGGGATACCGGGGAGCTGTTTTTT	CASIGGDTGELFF	TRBJ2-2	NA	TRBD2	TRBV7-2
TGTGCCACCAGCACCTGGACAGGCCAAGAGACCCAGTACTTC	CATSTWTGQETQYF	TRBJ2-5	few	TRBD1	TRBV15
TGTGCCACCAGTGATCCTGGGACAAACACCGGGGAGCTGTTTTTT	CATSDPGTNTGELFF	TRBJ2-2	few	NA	TRBV24-1
TGTGCCAGCAGTTTGAGGGCAGGGGGCACTTACGAGCAGTACTTC	CASSLRAGGTYEQYF	TRBJ2-7	few	TRBD1	TRBV12-3/TRBV12-4
TGTGCCACCAGTGACCGGACTAGCGGGAGCCCCGAGCAGTACTTC	CATSDRTSGSPEQYF	TRBJ2-7	NA	TRBD2	TRBV24-1
TGTGCCAGCAGTGCCGGGACCCACAGGGTCGAGCAGTACTTC	CASSAGTHRVEQYF	TRBJ2-7	few	NA	TRBV28
TGCAGTGCTGCGGGGGGTGAAAATGAGCAGTTCTTC	CSAAGGENEQFF	TRBJ2-1	NA	TRBD2	TRBV20-1
TGTGCCAGCAGCTTAGCGATAGGGTTCGATGAAAAACTGTTTTTT	CASSLAIGFDEKLFF	TRBJ1-4	few	NA	TRBV7-9
TGTGCCAGCAGCCCGACAGGGACTGAAGCTTTCTTT	CASSPTGTEAFF	TRBJ1-1	many	TRBD1	TRBV12-3/TRBV12-4
TGTGCCAGCAGCCGGAGGACTAGCGGGATATCTGAGCAGTTCTTC	CASSRRTSGISEQFF	TRBJ2-1	NA	TRBD2	TRBV7-9
TGTGCCAGCAGTTTCGGTCGGGACTACGAGCAGTACTTC	CASSFGRDYEQYF	TRBJ2-7	NA	NA	TRBV27
TGTGCCAGCAGCGTGCCGGACAGGGGAGGAAGGACTGAAGCTTTCTTT	CASSVPDRGGRTEAFF	TRBJ1-1	few	TRBD1	TRBV7-6
TGCGCCAGCAGCTTGGCCCCCCCCTTAGCGACGGGCTACTACGAGCAGTACTTC	CASSLAPPLATGYYEQYF	TRBJ2-7	few	NA	TRBV5-1
TGTGCCAGCAGCTCGCCCGAGCGGGGTTCCTACGAGCAGTACTTC	CASSSPERGSYEQYF	TRBJ2-7	NA	TRBD2	TRBV5-6
TGTGCCAGCAGCTTAGCGCGGAGCGAGCAGTACTTC	CASSLARSEQYF	TRBJ2-7	few	NA	TRBV7-9
TGTGCCTGGTCGTACACAGGAGATGCTGAAGCTTTCTTT	CAWSYTGDAEAFF	TRBJ1-1	NA	NA	TRBV30
TGTGCCTGGGCCCGGAATCGTGGCACTGAAGCTTTCTTT	CAWARNRGTEAFF	TRBJ1-1	NA	NA	TRBV30
TGTGCTAGTGGCTCCTGGACAGGGTACGAGCAGTACTTC	CASGSWTGYEQYF	TRBJ2-7	NA	TRBD1	TRBV12-5
TGTGCCAGCAGTGCCATTCAAGAGACCCAGTACTTC	CASSAIQETQYF	TRBJ2-5	few	NA	TRBV12-3/TRBV12-4
TGTGCCAGCAGCTTAGGGGCGGGAAAGGGTGAGACCCAGTACTTC	CASSLGAGKGETQYF	TRBJ2-5	once	NA	TRBV7-6
TGCGCCAGCAGCCAAGCTCCAGGGACCCTCTACGAGCAGTACTTC	CASSQAPGTLYEQYF	TRBJ2-7	NA	NA	TRBV4-1
TGCAGTGCTAGAGATGGAACAGGGGGCTGGGGAGGCCAAGAGACCCAGTACTTC	CSARDGTGGWGGQETQYF	TRBJ2-5	NA	TRBD1	TRBV20-1
TGTGCCAGCGGGAGACAGTTCGCGAACACCGGGGAGCTGTTTTTT	CASGRQFANTGELFF	TRBJ2-2	NA	NA	TRBV6-2/TRBV6-3
TGTGCCAGCAGCTTACCCCCAGGAGGGGACACTGAAGCTTTCTTT	CASSLPPGGDTEAFF	TRBJ1-1	NA	NA	TRBV7-8
TGTGCCAGCAGTACTAGTGTCTCCTACAATGAGCAGTTCTTC	CASSTSVSYNEQFF	TRBJ2-1	NA	NA	TRBV27
TGTGCCAGCAGTTACCGACAGGGGGAATATAGCAATCAGCCCCAGCATTTT	CASSYRQGEYSNQPQHF	TRBJ1-5	NA	TRBD1	TRBV6-5
TGCAGTGCTCGCCTACCGCATACAGGGACGTACGAGCAGTACTTC	CSARLPHTGTYEQYF	TRBJ2-7	NA	NA	TRBV20-1
TGTGCCAGCCGGACAGCTAGCACAGATACGCAGTATTTT	CASRTASTDTQYF	TRBJ2-3	once	NA	TRBV3-1
TGTGCCAGCTCACCACCGTCCAGTTGGGGCACTGAAGCTTTCTTT	CASSPPSSWGTEAFF	TRBJ1-1	few	NA	TRBV18
TGTGCCAGCAGCACCGAGGTACAGGGGAGGTTGAGTGGCTACACCTTC	CASSTEVQGRLSGYTF	TRBJ1-2	NA	TRBD1	TRBV7-9
TGTGCCAGCAGCTCAGACCTAGCGGGGGTATACAATGAGCAGTTCTTC	CASSSDLAGVYNEQFF	TRBJ2-1	few	TRBD2	TRBV7-2
TGTGCCAGCAGCTTAGTGACTAGCGGACCTAGCACAGATACGCAGTATTTT	CASSLVTSGPSTDTQYF	TRBJ2-3	NA	TRBD2	TRBV7-8
TGTGCCAGCAGGCACAGCGATGAAGGGGGCTATGGCTACACCTTC	CASRHSDEGGYGYTF	TRBJ1-2	NA	NA	TRBV12-3/TRBV12-4
TGTGCCTGGAGTGATCTGACAGGGGATGAGACCCAGTACTTC	CAWSDLTGDETQYF	TRBJ2-5	NA	TRBD1	TRBV30
TGTGCCAGCAGGGGACAGGTGGCTGGCTACACCTTC	CASRGQVAGYTF	TRBJ1-2	NA	TRBD1	TRBV2
TGTGCCACCAGCCCCCGTAGGCCCCATGAGCAGTTCTTC	CATSPRRPHEQFF	TRBJ2-1	NA	NA	TRBV15
TGTGCCAGCAGCCAACGAACGGGCCCATTTTACAATGAGCAGTTCTTC	CASSQRTGPFYNEQFF	TRBJ2-1	few	NA	TRBV3-1
TGCGCCAGCAGCCAAGATTATCCTAGCCTCTCCTACGAGCAGTACTTC	CASSQDYPSLSYEQYF	TRBJ2-7	NA	NA	TRBV4-3
TGCAGTTGGGGTCTCGGGGGCCCCAGCACAGATACGCAGTATTTT	CSWGLGGPSTDTQYF	TRBJ2-3	NA	NA	TRBV20-1
TGTGCCAGCAGCATACAAATGGGCCGTTGGGGTGAGCAGTTCTTC	CASSIQMGRWGEQFF	TRBJ2-1	once	NA	TRBV7-8
TGTGCCAGCAGTTTGACGGGGCCAGCTGGGAATTCACCCCTCCACTTT	CASSLTGPAGNSPLHF	TRBJ1-6	few	NA	TRBV12-3/TRBV12-4
TGTGCCAGCAGCCAAGAAGGGGGTCCGAGTGTTGGCTACACCTTC	CASSQEGGPSVGYTF	TRBJ1-2	few	NA	TRBV4-2
TGTGCCAGCAGCTATGGACAGGGGGCGCGAGGCGATGAGCAGTTCTTC	CASSYGQGARGDEQFF	TRBJ2-1	NA	TRBD1	TRBV7-2